This T cell receptor (beta chain) was sequenced in a study of T cell clonality in common variable immunodeficiency. Concerning this clone: Its antigen remains unidentified. The sequenced fragment ends 3 residues before the CDR3 boundary, so the rest is inferred from the germline J gene.

Study-wide points: Shared TCRbeta clones were fewer between CVID subjects than controls. Patient heterogeneity in the CVID cohort limited correlations between repertoire features and clinical complications. Fewer deletions and N-nucleotide insertions were reportedly seen in common variable immunodeficiency TCR beta sequences. Authors noted CVID clonality's cause needs subpopulation repertoire sequencing.

CDR3 length: 16 residues. J gave up 6 bases and V 6 bases, and 10 bases lay outside the gene matches. Germline V gene data show CDR1 as MNHEY and CDR2 as SVGEGT. Replacement immunoglobulin had been given to every CVID subject for at least one year. Assay: immunoSEQ multiplex PCR; the TCRdb copy retains only in-frame clones and omits some. This sample's table reports about 7,800 clones. Material for sequencing was peripheral blood mononuclear cells. The receptor was isolated from a human donor with common variable immunodeficiency. The chain joins TRBV6-2 or TRBV6-3 to TRBJ1-4, with TRBD1 identical over 10 bases. The CDR3 is CASRGQGRLLDEKLFF. The CDR3 bases that were read are TGTGCCAGCAGGGGACAGGGGAGATTGTTAGATGAAAAA.